This TCR beta chain was captured by sequencing in a study of T-cell reconstitution after alpha-beta-depleted transplantation in children. This clonotype was seen ten or more times. Unique molecular identifiers were incorporated during preparation of the TCRbeta library. Using its own MiXCR run on the PCR reads, TCRdb lists one record per CDR3 protein. The profile shows 150,000 to 200,000 distinct CDR3 sequences, around 7% of them singletons. From germline, CDR1 is SGHRS and CDR2 YFSETQ. This CDR3 region has 14 residues. V lost 0 bases and J lost 6; bases outside the gene matches: 4. The input for sequencing was PBMCs from the stem cell graft donor, taken from the stem cell graft. The chain employs TRBV5-1 and TRBJ2-3; 7 bases align to TRBD1. The sequence was obtained from a human donor who donated a stem cell graft to a child with Wiskott-Aldrich syndrome. CDR3 loop: CASSLGQGVDTQYF. CDR3 nucleotide sequence: TGCGCCAGCAGCTTGGGACAGGGCGTGGATACGCAGTATTTT.